This entry describes one T cell receptor (beta chain). Its antigen is still unknown. Sequenced by immunoSEQ multiplex PCR; TCRdb stores in-frame clones only, minus some. This sample yields 15,000 to 20,000 clones, of which 75% to 90% are seen a single time; less than 6.5% belongs to the top ten. This sample was taken from a study of PD-L1 blockade in urothelial cancer. For the study at large: The authors examined blood 3 weeks (second dose) and 6 weeks after treatment start. Median blood clonality was roughly 0.088, with 82,636 unique TCRs. Findings and caveats of the study: Better survival was predicted by below-median pretreatment blood TCR clonality.

Sample numbers ranged from 1 to 8 per patient, encompassing pretreatment and on-treatment collections. V shed 5 bases, J shed 7 bases, and the junction held 12 bases outside the gene matches. CDR3 length: 17 residues. CDR1 and CDR2 from the germline V gene are MDHEN and SYDVKM. Sample: PBMCs, taken around atezolizumab (anti-PD-L1) treatment. The V call is TRBV28, the J call TRBJ2-1; 12 nucleotides agree with TRBD2. This clonotype was obtained from a man over 45 with urothelial cancer. For the CDR3, the DNA is TGTGCCAGCAGTGGACCCCTAGCGGGAGGGAAACCGAATGAGCAGTTCTTC. It is translated as CASSGPLAGGKPNEQFF.